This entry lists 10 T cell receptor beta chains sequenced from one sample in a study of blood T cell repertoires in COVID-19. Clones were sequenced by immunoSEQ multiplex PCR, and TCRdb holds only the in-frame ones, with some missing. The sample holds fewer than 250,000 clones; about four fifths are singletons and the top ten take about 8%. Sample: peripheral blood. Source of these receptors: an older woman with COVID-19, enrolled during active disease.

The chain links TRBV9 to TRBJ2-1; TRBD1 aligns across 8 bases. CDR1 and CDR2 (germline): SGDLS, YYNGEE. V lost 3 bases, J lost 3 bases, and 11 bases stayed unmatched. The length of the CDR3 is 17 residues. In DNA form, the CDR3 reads TGTGCCAGCAGCGGGGCAGGGGGCAGGTTTATCTACAATGAGCAGTTCTTC. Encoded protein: CASSGAGGRFIYNEQFF.

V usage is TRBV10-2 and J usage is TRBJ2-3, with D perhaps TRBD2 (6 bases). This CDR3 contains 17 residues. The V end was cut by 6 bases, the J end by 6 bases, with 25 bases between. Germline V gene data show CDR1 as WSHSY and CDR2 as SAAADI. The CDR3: CASSLQLGRGGDDTQYF. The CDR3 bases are TGCGCCAGCAGCCTTCAACTCGGACGCGGAGGGGATGATACGCAGTATTTT.

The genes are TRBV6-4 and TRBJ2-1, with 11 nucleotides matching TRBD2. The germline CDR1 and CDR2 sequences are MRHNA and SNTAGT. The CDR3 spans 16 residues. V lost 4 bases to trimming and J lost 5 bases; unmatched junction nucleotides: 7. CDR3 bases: TGTGCCAGCAGTGTTACCGGGACTAGCGGCCACAATGAGCAGTTCTTC. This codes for CASSVTGTSGHNEQFF.

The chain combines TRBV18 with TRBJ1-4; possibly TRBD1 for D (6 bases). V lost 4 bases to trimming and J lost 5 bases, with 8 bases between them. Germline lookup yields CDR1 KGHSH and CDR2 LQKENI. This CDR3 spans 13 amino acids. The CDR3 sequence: CASSRGQNEKLFF. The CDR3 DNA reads TGTGCCAGCTCACGAGGACAGAATGAAAAACTGTTTTTT.

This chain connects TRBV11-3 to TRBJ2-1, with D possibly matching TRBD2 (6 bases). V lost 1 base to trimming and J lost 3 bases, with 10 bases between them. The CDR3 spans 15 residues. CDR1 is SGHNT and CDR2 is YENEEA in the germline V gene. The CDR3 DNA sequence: TGTGCCAGCAGCTTAGGCGGAGGGGTCTACAATGAGCAGTTCTTC. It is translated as CASSLGGGVYNEQFF.

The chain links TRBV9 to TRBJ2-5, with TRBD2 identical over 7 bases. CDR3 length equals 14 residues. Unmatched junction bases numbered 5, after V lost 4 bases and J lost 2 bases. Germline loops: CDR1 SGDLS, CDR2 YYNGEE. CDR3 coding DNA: TGTGCCAGCAGCTTCGGGACTAAACAAGAGACCCAGTACTTC. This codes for CASSFGTKQETQYF. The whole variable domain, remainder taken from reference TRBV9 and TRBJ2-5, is DSGVTQTPKHLITATGQRVTLRCSPRSGDLSVYWYQQSLDQGLQFLIQYYNGEERAKGNILERFSAQQFPDLHSELNLSSLELGDSALYFCASSFGTKQETQYFGPGTRLLVL.

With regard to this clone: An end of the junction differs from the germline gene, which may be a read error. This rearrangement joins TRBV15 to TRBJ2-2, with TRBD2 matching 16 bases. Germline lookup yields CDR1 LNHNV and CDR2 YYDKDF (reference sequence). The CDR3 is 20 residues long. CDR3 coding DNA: TGTGCCACCAGCAGCAGAGATGGTGGGACTAGCGGGAGGGTAGACCGGGGAGCTGTTTTT. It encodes CATSSRDGGTSGRVDRGAVF.

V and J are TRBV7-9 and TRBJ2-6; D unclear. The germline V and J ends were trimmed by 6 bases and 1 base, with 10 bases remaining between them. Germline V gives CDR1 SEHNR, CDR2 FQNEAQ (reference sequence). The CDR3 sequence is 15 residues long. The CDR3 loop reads CASSSTESGANVLTF. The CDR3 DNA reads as TGTGCCAGCAGTTCAACAGAGTCTGGGGCCAACGTCCTGACTTTC.

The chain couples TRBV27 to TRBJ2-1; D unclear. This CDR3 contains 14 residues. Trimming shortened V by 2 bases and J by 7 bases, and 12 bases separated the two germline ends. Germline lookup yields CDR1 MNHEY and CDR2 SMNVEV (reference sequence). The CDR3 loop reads CASSLGRLANEQFF. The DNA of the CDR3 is TGTGCCAGCAGTTTAGGCCGCCTGGCAAATGAGCAGTTCTTC.

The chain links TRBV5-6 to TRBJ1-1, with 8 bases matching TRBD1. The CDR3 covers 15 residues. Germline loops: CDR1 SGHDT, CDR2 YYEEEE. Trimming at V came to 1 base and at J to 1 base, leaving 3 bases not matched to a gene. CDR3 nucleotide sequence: TGTGCCAGCAGCTTGTGGACAGGGACGAACACTGAAGCTTTCTTT. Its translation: CASSLWTGTNTEAFF.